This is a list of T cell receptor beta chains from one sample in a study of T cells in Graves' hyperthyroidism and ophthalmopathy. TCRdb reanalysed the multiplex PCR reads using MiXCR and keeps one entry per CDR3 protein. The sample contains 500,000 to 750,000 distinct CDR3 sequences, 14% of which appear only once. Material: blood. The origin of the receptors is a woman between 18 and 29 years old with Graves' ophthalmopathy. Both conserved end residues are part of each CDR3. The D gene is left open where the match is weak. A row's size may be missing; if present it is once, few, many or a size class.

V gene	D gene	clone size	J gene	CDR3 protein	CDR3 DNA
TRBV9	-	many	TRBJ2-2	CASSEVPAGELFF	TGTGCCAGCAGCGAGGTACCGGCCGGGGAGCTGTTTTTT
TRBV6-2/TRBV6-3	-	many	TRBJ2-7	CASSPTGTPYVRYF	TGTGCCAGCAGCCCCACAGGGACCCCCTACGTTCGGTACTTC
TRBV20-1	-	many	TRBJ1-5	CSAREGLSQPQHF	TGCAGTGCTAGAGAGGGGCTAAGTCAGCCCCAGCATTTT
TRBV29-1	-	-	TRBJ1-1	CSVVTVEAFF	TGCAGCGTTGTGACAGTTGAAGCTTTCTTT
TRBV28	-	few	TRBJ2-7	CASSFPGVALEVYEQYF	TGTGCCAGCAGTTTCCCAGGGGTGGCACTCGAGGTATACGAGCAGTACTTC
TRBV7-9	TRBD2	few	TRBJ2-3	CASSFGGGVRTDTQYF	TGTGCCAGCAGCTTCGGGGGAGGGGTTCGAACAGATACGCAGTATTTT
TRBV7-9	-	few	TRBJ1-6	CASSLSGSPLHF	TGTGCCAGCAGCTTATCAGGGTCACCCCTCCACTTT
TRBV30	-	many	TRBJ2-3	CAWSVKAADTQYF	TGTGCCTGGAGTGTCAAGGCGGCGGATACGCAGTATTTT
TRBV20-1	-	many	TRBJ2-3	CSAPAEGSTDTQYF	TGCAGTGCTCCCGCGGAGGGCAGCACAGATACGCAGTATTTT
TRBV6-1	-	many	TRBJ1-5	CASTPLRGQPQHF	TGTGCCAGCACCCCTCTAAGGGGCCAGCCCCAGCATTTT
TRBV6-5	TRBD1	many	TRBJ2-7	CASSYPKTGTGQRYEQYF	TGTGCCAGCAGTTACCCAAAAACGGGGACAGGCCAACGCTACGAGCAGTACTTC
TRBV4-1	-	-	TRBJ2-7	CASSQDSTAPSPYEQYF	TGCGCCAGCAGCCAAGATAGTACAGCACCTTCCCCCTACGAGCAGTACTTC
TRBV5-5	-	many	TRBJ2-1	CASSLARVTNEQFF	TGTGCCAGCAGCTTGGCCAGGGTAACCAATGAGCAGTTCTTC
TRBV4-3	TRBD2	-	TRBJ2-1	CASSQGASGADEQFF	TGCGCCAGCAGCCAAGGTGCTAGCGGAGCGGATGAGCAGTTCTTC
TRBV5-1	TRBD2	-	TRBJ2-7	CVSGRDYSPYEQYF	TGCGTCAGCGGACGGGACTATTCACCCTACGAGCAGTACTTC
TRBV18	-	-	TRBJ2-2	CASSRTLETGELFF	TGTGCCAGCTCACGGACACTCGAGACCGGGGAGCTGTTTTTT
TRBV29-1	TRBD2	-	TRBJ2-1	CSVWTSGYYNDEQFF	TGCAGCGTTTGGACTAGCGGATATTACAATGATGAGCAGTTCTTC
TRBV7-3	-	many	TRBJ2-1	CASSEDSGIYNEQFF	TGTGCCAGCAGCGAGGACTCAGGAATCTACAATGAGCAGTTCTTC
TRBV6-1	TRBD2	-	TRBJ2-1	CASSGLAGGLGEQFF	TGTGCCAGCAGTGGACTAGCGGGAGGGTTAGGTGAGCAGTTCTTC
TRBV5-1	TRBD2	few	TRBJ2-7	CASSYRDAAGGEQYF	TGCGCCAGCAGCTACCGGGACGCCGCGGGGGGTGAGCAGTACTTC
TRBV2	TRBD2	-	TRBJ2-5	CASSFPGGEIQYF	TGTGCCAGCAGCTTCCCCGGGGGGGAGATCCAGTACTTC
TRBV20-1	TRBD2	-	TRBJ2-1	CSASPLAGFYNEQFF	TGCAGTGCTAGTCCCCTAGCGGGGTTCTACAATGAGCAGTTCTTC
TRBV6-4	TRBD2	few	TRBJ2-7	CATLQAREGSYEQYF	TGTGCCACCTTGCAGGCCCGGGAGGGCTCCTACGAGCAGTACTTC
TRBV6-2/TRBV6-3	TRBD2	few	TRBJ2-1	CASSYSTGLAVYNEQFF	TGTGCCAGCAGTTACTCGACAGGACTAGCGGTCTACAATGAGCAGTTCTTC
TRBV19	-	few	TRBJ1-5	CASSMAVRSSNQPQHF	TGTGCCAGTAGTATGGCTGTCAGGTCTAGCAATCAGCCCCAGCATTTT
TRBV11-2	TRBD2	many	TRBJ2-3	CASSSRSPTSGRSSDTQYF	TGTGCCAGCAGCTCTAGATCGCCAACTAGCGGGAGAAGTTCAGATACGCAGTATTTT
TRBV7-8	-	many	TRBJ1-2	CASTGPPNYGYTF	TGTGCCAGCACGGGACCTCCTAACTATGGCTACACCTTC
TRBV2	-	many	TRBJ2-7	CASSQGRDRTYEQYF	TGTGCCAGCAGTCAGGGACGAGACAGGACCTACGAGCAGTACTTC
TRBV20-1	TRBD1	many	TRBJ1-4	CSARTGTGDEKLFF	TGCAGTGCCCGTACCGGGACAGGGGATGAAAAACTGTTTTTT
TRBV6-1	TRBD2	many	TRBJ2-7	CASRRQGGEGQYF	TGTGCCAGCAGACGGCAGGGAGGGGAGGGGCAGTACTTC
TRBV9	TRBD1	many	TRBJ2-5	CASSGFTGTGQETQYF	TGTGCCAGCAGCGGATTCACAGGGACAGGGCAAGAGACCCAGTACTTC
TRBV6-6	-	-	TRBJ2-5	CASSYSWGQETQYF	TGTGCCAGCAGTTACTCATGGGGGCAAGAGACCCAGTACTTC
TRBV7-3	-	many	TRBJ2-2	CASSLAGMAGELFF	TGTGCCAGCAGCTTAGCGGGGATGGCCGGGGAGCTGTTTTTT
TRBV6-2/TRBV6-3	TRBD2	many	TRBJ2-7	CASSYRGLAGGRVKQYF	TGTGCCAGCAGTTACAGAGGACTAGCGGGAGGAAGGGTCAAGCAGTACTTC
TRBV27	TRBD2	many	TRBJ2-7	CASSLGRAGVTLGEQYF	TGTGCCAGCAGTTTGGGTCGAGCGGGAGTCACATTGGGCGAGCAGTACTTC
TRBV9	TRBD2	many	TRBJ2-3	CASSVAGSGSDTQYF	TGTGCCAGCAGCGTAGCAGGTAGCGGGAGTGATACGCAGTATTTT
TRBV7-2	TRBD2	many	TRBJ2-6	CASSLSGGRSGANVLTF	TGTGCCAGCAGCCTTAGCGGGGGACGCTCTGGGGCCAACGTCCTGACTTTC
TRBV19	-	-	TRBJ2-4	CASSPGEATGVFWAEDIQYF	TGTGCCAGTAGTCCGGGGGAAGCTACAGGGGTTTTTTGGGCGGAGGACATTCAGTACTTC
TRBV28	TRBD2	-	TRBJ2-2	CAGLLAGGSGTGELFF	TGTGCCGGGTTACTAGCGGGAGGGTCGGGCACCGGGGAGCTGTTTTTT
TRBV2	TRBD1	many	TRBJ1-6	CASGQGKSSPLHF	TGTGCCAGCGGACAGGGGAAGAGTTCACCCCTCCACTTT
TRBV19	-	-	TRBJ2-3	CASRLSGTDTQYF	TGTGCCAGTAGACTTAGCGGCACAGATACGCAGTATTTT
TRBV28	-	many	TRBJ1-2	CASSFHRVFNYGYTF	TGTGCCAGCAGTTTCCACAGAGTTTTTAACTATGGCTACACCTTC
TRBV27	-	many	TRBJ1-2	CASSGGSYGYTF	TGTGCCAGCAGTGGGGGGTCCTATGGCTACACCTTC
TRBV7-6	-	many	TRBJ2-1	CASSRDHSSYNEQFF	TGTGCCAGCAGTCGGGACCATAGCTCCTACAATGAGCAGTTCTTC
TRBV7-2	-	many	TRBJ2-7	CASSLAGQPTAEQYF	TGTGCCAGCAGCTTAGCAGGACAACCTACTGCCGAGCAGTACTTC
TRBV15	-	-	TRBJ1-1	CATSPRRGALEAFF	TGTGCCACCAGCCCCAGAAGGGGGGCCCTTGAAGCTTTCTTT
TRBV7-2	-	many	TRBJ1-2	CASSSFIHGYTF	TGTGCCAGCAGCTCCTTCATACATGGCTACACCTTC
TRBV19	-	-	TRBJ2-3	CASMELRSTGTQYF	TGTGCCAGTATGGAACTGCGGAGCACAGGTACGCAGTATTTT
TRBV28	-	-	TRBJ1-5	CASTLGQSNQPQHF	TGTGCCAGCACCCTAGGACAGAGCAATCAGCCCCAGCATTTT
TRBV20-1	TRBD2	-	TRBJ2-5	CSAKHIAGGGETQYF	TGCAGTGCCAAACACATAGCGGGAGGCGGGGAGACCCAGTACTTC
TRBV7-2	TRBD2	many	TRBJ2-7	CASSLAGTNSYEQYF	TGTGCCAGCAGCTTAGCAGGGACTAACTCCTACGAGCAGTACTTC
TRBV6-2/TRBV6-3	TRBD1	many	TRBJ2-1	CASSRQGPIYEQFF	TGTGCCAGCAGTCGACAGGGGCCCATTTATGAGCAGTTCTTC
TRBV7-9	TRBD1	many	TRBJ1-2	CASSLGNIGEGGSGGYTF	TGTGCCAGCAGCTTAGGCAATATAGGCGAAGGGGGCAGTGGAGGCTACACCTTC
TRBV10-3	TRBD1	few	TRBJ1-2	CAIVGQGTAGYTF	TGTGCCATCGTAGGACAGGGTACTGCTGGCTACACCTTC
TRBV12-3/TRBV12-4	-	many	TRBJ2-3	CASSFRGPTDTQYF	TGTGCCAGCAGTTTCCGGGGGCCTACAGATACGCAGTATTTT
TRBV7-9	-	many	TRBJ2-1	CASSLAAGTYNEQFF	TGTGCCAGCAGCTTAGCGGCGGGGACCTACAATGAGCAGTTCTTC
TRBV6-6	-	many	TRBJ2-7	CASSYHNSYEQYF	TGTGCCAGCAGTTACCATAACTCCTACGAGCAGTACTTC
TRBV14	TRBD2	-	TRBJ2-7	CASSQREGSSYEQYF	TGTGCCAGCAGCCAAAGGGAGGGGAGCTCCTACGAGCAGTACTTC
TRBV27	-	many	TRBJ1-5	CASSFRGTPVNQPQHF	TGTGCCAGCAGCTTCCGGGGGACCCCGGTCAATCAGCCCCAGCATTTT